These 14 T cell receptor beta chains were sequenced from one sample in a study of Graves' ophthalmopathy and Graves' hyperthyroidism. Amplifying from RNA transcripts, the study obtained TCR beta CDR3 regions. A first-round RT-PCR used HTBI primers, followed by a second-round multiplex PCR. MiXCR was run by TCRdb on the multiplex PCR reads, yielding one entry per CDR3 protein. The repertoire holds 300,000 to 500,000 distinct CDR3 sequences, over 15% seen once, with roughly 7% in the top ten. The specimen was peripheral blood. The receptors here all came from a woman between 18 and 29 years old with stable Graves' hyperthyroidism.

This clonotype was recorded at least ten times. Since a much larger clone is just one base distant, this may be a read error. The V gene is TRBV6-5, the J gene TRBJ1-1; no clear D. The V end was cut by 4 bases, the J end by 6 bases, with 12 bases between. The CDR3 has 13 amino acids. Germline V gives CDR1 MNHEY, CDR2 SVGAGI. The CDR3 loop is CASSLDADAEAFF. CDR3 DNA sequence: TGTGCCAGCAGTTTAGACGCTGACGCTGAAGCTTTCTTT.

At least ten counts were recorded for this clonotype. The rearrangement uses TRBV12-5 and TRBJ1-2; perhaps TRBD1 as D (5 bases). This CDR3 spans 14 amino acids. The V gene's germline CDR1 is LGHNT and CDR2 FRNRAP. The V and J ends lost 7 bases and 1 base respectively, with 13 bases between them. Here the CDR3 DNA reads TGTGCTAGTGCCCGGGACGGCCATAACTATGGCTACACCTTC. Translating gives CASARDGHNYGYTF. The variable domain in full, completed from reference TRBV12-5 and TRBJ1-2, reads DARVTQTPRHKVTEMGQEVTMRCQPILGHNTVFWYRQTMMQGLELLAYFRNRAPLDDSGMPKDRFSAEMPDATLATLKIQPSEPRDSAVYFCASARDGHNYGYTFGSGTRLTVV.

The chain combines TRBV7-8 with TRBJ1-1; D is unresolved. Germline V gene lookup returns CDR1 SGHVS and CDR2 FQNEAQ. Between the trimmed V and J ends, which lost 3 bases and 1 base, there was a span of 6 bases. The CDR3 length is 13 residues. CDR3 nucleotides: TGTGCCAGCAGCTTGGTCTGGAACACTGAAGCTTTCTTT. It yields the protein CASSLVWNTEAFF.

This rearrangement joins TRBV7-9 to TRBJ1-2; possible D gene TRBD1, 5 bases. The CDR3 runs to 15 residues. The V gene lost 2 bases and the J gene lost 0 bases, with 10 bases spanning the gap. The germline V gene encodes CDR1 SEHNR and CDR2 FQNEAQ (reference sequence). The CDR3 spells CASSLTGNSNYGYTF. The CDR3 DNA reads as TGTGCCAGCAGCTTAACAGGAAACTCTAACTATGGCTACACCTTC.

This clonotype was detected only a few times. The chain uses TRBV5-1 and TRBJ2-7; D is tentatively TRBD1 or TRBD2 (5 bases each). V gave up 2 bases and J gave up 2 bases, with 20 bases separating them. Germline CDR1 is SGHRS and CDR2 is YFSETQ. The CDR3 runs to 17 residues. The CDR3 is CASSLPGPLFPPYEQYF. The DNA of the CDR3 is TGCGCCAGCAGCTTACCGGGACCCCTGTTTCCGCCCTACGAGCAGTACTTC.

This clonotype was counted at least ten times. V gene TRBV18 combines with J gene TRBJ1-2, with 7 positions matching TRBD1. The germline gives CDR1 KGHSH, CDR2 LQKENI. V was clipped by 3 bases and J by 1 base; unmatched bases: 2. The CDR3 sequence is 14 residues long. DNA of the CDR3: TGTGCCAGCTCACCGGACAGGAATAACTATGGCTACACCTTC. Its translation is CASSPDRNNYGYTF.

The genes are TRBV6-1 and TRBJ1-2; no firm D call. The CDR3 totals 15 residues. Per germline, CDR1 MNHNS and CDR2 SASEGT. V gave up 7 bases and J gave up 4 bases, with 19 bases separating them. CDR3 in DNA: TGTGCCAGCACCAGGAATTCGGCGTTCTCCTATGGCTACACCTTC. It encodes CASTRNSAFSYGYTF.

This clonotype occurred many times. V is TRBV4-1 and J is TRBJ1-1; tentative D call: TRBD1 (6 bases). The V and J ends lost 1 base and 5 bases respectively, with 20 bases between them. The CDR3 extends over 17 amino acids. Looked up from germline, CDR1 is MGHRA and CDR2 is YSYEKL. The CDR3 sequence is CASSQGGDRGGRTEAFF. DNA of the CDR3: TGCGCCAGCAGCCAAGGCGGAGATAGGGGGGGACGGACTGAAGCTTTCTTT.

There are many counts of this clonotype. The chain employs TRBV27 and TRBJ2-7; 10 bases are a match to TRBD2. V trimming: 5 bases; J trimming: 4 bases; junction bases outside the gene matches: 5. Germline lookup yields CDR1 MNHEY and CDR2 SMNVEV (reference sequence). This CDR3 is built from 14 residues. The CDR3 region is CASSTFSGGYEQYF. As DNA, the CDR3 is TGTGCCAGCAGTACATTTAGCGGGGGGTACGAGCAGTACTTC.

Only a few counts were recorded for this clonotype. This chain connects TRBV20-1 to TRBJ1-4; TRBD1 might be the D (6 bases). Deletions cut 3 bases from V and 3 bases from J, with 8 bases between. Per the germline V gene, CDR1 is DFQATT and CDR2 is SNEGSKA (reference sequence). CDR3 size: 13 residues. In nucleotides, the CDR3 is TGCAGTGCTAGTAGGGGGGCTAATGAAAAACTGTTTTTT. Protein product: CSASRGANEKLFF.

This clonotype showed up just a few times. This sequence joins TRBV3-1 and TRBJ1-1, with D possibly being TRBD1 (5 bases). There are 18 residues in the CDR3. Germline CDR1 and CDR2: LGHDT and YNNKEL (reference sequence). V was shortened by 5 bases and J by 3 bases, with 25 bases between the two germline ends. This CDR3 is CASSVTIWEARADTEAFF. CDR3 bases: TGTGCCAGCAGCGTCACTATTTGGGAGGCCAGGGCAGACACTGAAGCTTTCTTT.

Ten or more counts support this clonotype. The chain combines TRBV6-2 or TRBV6-3 with TRBJ1-1; D possibly corresponds to TRBD1 (5 bases). V gave up 2 bases and J gave up 2 bases, with 9 bases separating them. Germline values: CDR1 MNHEY, CDR2 SVGEGT. The CDR3 is 14 amino acids. CDR3 residues: CASSYRGTNTEAFF. The DNA for the CDR3 is TGTGCCAGCAGTTACCGAGGGACCAACACTGAAGCTTTCTTT.

In this sample, this clonotype turned up a few times. The chain links TRBV3-1 to TRBJ2-2, with D tentatively TRBD1 (5 bases). Germline values: CDR1 LGHDT, CDR2 YNNKEL (reference sequence). Trimming cost V 0 bases and J 6 bases, with 11 bases left between them. The CDR3 contains 15 residues. DNA for the CDR3: TGTGCCAGCAGCCAAGATCTGGGGCCGGCCGGGGAGCTGTTTTTT. It translates to CASSQDLGPAGELFF. Based on the CDR3 plus reference TRBV3-1 and TRBJ2-2, the full variable domain is DTAVSQTPKYLVTQMGNDKSIKCEQNLGHDTMYWYKQDSKKFLKIMFSYNNKELIINETVPNRFSPKSPDKAHLNLHINSLELGDSAVYFCASSQDLGPAGELFFGEGSRLTVL.

This clonotype was picked up many times. This chain's CDR3 is CATSGRGNTIYF. The CDR3 nucleotides read TGTGCCACCAGTGGAAGGGGGAACACCATATATTTT. The chain employs TRBV24-1 and TRBJ1-3, with D possibly matching TRBD1 (6 bases). Germline-derived CDR1 and CDR2 are KGHDR and SFDVKD. The CDR3 totals 12 residues. Between the trimmed V and J ends, which lost 5 bases and 7 bases, there was a span of 8 bases.